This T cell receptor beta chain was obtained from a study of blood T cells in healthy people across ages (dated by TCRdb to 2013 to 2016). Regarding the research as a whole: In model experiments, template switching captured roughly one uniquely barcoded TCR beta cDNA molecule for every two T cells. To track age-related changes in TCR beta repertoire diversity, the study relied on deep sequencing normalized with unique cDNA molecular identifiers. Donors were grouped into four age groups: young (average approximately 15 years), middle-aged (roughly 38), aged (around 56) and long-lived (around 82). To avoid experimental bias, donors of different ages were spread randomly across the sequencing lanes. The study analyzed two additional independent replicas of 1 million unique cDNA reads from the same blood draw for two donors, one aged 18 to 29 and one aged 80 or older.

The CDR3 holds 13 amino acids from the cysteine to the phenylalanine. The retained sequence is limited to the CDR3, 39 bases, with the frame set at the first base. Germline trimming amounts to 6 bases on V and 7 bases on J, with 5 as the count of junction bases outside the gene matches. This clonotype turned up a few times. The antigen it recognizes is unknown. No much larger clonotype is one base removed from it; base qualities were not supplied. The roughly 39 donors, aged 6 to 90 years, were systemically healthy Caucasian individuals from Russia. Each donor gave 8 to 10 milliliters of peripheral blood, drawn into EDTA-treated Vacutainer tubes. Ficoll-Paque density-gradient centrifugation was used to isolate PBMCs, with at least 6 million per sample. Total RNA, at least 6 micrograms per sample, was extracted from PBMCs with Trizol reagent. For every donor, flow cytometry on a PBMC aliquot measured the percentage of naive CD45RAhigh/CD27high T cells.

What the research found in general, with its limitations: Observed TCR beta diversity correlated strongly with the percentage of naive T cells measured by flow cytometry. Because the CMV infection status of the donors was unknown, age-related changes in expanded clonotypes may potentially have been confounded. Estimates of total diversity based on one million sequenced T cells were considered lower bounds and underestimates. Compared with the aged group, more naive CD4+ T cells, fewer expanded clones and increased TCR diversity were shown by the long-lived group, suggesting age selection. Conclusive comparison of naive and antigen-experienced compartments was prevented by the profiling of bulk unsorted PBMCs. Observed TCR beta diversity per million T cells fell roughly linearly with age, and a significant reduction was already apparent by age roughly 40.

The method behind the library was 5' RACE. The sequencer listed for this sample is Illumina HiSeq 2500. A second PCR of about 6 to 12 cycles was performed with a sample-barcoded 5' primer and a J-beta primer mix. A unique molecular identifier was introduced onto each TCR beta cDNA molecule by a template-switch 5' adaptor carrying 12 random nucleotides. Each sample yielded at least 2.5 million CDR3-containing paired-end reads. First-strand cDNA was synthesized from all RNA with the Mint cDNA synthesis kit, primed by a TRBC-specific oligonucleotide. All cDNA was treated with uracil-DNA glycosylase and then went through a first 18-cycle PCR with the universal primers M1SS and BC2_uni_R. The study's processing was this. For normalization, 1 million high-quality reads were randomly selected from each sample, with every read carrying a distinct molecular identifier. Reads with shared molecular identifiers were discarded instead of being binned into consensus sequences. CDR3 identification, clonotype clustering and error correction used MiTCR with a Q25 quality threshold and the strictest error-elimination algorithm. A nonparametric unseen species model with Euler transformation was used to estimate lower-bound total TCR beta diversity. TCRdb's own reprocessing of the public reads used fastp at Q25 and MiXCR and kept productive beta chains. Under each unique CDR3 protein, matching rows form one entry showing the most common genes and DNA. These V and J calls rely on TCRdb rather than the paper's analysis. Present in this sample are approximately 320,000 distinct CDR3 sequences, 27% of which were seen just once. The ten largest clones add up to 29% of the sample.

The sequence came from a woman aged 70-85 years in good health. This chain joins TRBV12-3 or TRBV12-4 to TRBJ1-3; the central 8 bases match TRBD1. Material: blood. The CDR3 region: CASSPTGVNTIYF. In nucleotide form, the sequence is TGTGCCAGCAGCCCGACAGGGGTGAACACCATATATTTT.